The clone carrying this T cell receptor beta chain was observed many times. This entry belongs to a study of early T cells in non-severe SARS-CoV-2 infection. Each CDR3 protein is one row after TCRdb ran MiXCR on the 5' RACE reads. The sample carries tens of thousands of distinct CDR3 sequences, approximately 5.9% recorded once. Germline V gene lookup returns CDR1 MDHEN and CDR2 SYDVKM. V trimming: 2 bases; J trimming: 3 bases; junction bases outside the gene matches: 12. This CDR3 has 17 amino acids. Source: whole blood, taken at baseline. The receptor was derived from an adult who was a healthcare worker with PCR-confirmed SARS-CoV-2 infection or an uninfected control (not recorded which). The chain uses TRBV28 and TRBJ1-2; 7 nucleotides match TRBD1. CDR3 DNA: TGTGCCAGCAGTTTAAGCTGGGGAACAGGGGAGGACTATGGCTACACCTTC. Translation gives CASSLSWGTGEDYGYTF.